Each of the 22 T cell receptor beta chains below was sequenced from the same sample in a study of blood T cell repertoires in COVID-19. Profiled with immunoSEQ multiplex PCR; TCRdb holds only in-frame clones, not every one. The data show 200,000 to 250,000 clones, with about 90% seen just once and approximately 11% held by the top ten. Sequencing input: PBMCs or T cells enriched from blood (not recorded which). Every receptor here comes from a young man who had recovered from COVID-19.

This clone appeared once. This chain links TRBV19 with TRBJ1-4; D not resolved. Trimming stripped 5 bases from V and 8 bases from J, with 15 bases between. The germline V gene has CDR1 LNHDA and CDR2 SQIVND (reference sequence). CDR3 length: 14 amino acids. The CDR3 here is CASSARVVREKLFF. Written as DNA, the CDR3 is TGTGCCAGTAGTGCTCGGGTAGTTCGAGAAAAACTGTTTTTT.

This chain uses TRBV6-7 with TRBJ2-2; 7 nucleotides match TRBD1. TRBV6-7 is labeled an ORF, and its function is uncertain. This CDR3 comprises 17 residues. V shed 3 bases and J 5 bases; nucleotides not matched to a gene: 12. CDR3 sequence (DNA): TGTGCCAGCAGTTATGTATGTGGCCGGGACAGTACCGGGGAGCTGTTTTTT. Protein sequence: CASSYVCGRDSTGELFF.

This clone was counted a single time. Here the CDR3 DNA reads TGTGCCAGCAGCTCGAGACTAGCGGGAGGAAACGAGCAGTACTTC. Amino acid sequence: CASSSRLAGGNEQYF. This sequence joins TRBV11-2 and TRBJ2-7, with 13 bases that match TRBD2. Unmatched junction bases numbered 5, after V lost 4 bases and J lost 5 bases. This CDR3 contains 15 residues. Germline values: CDR1 SGHAT, CDR2 FQNNGV.

This clone was detected only a few times. This sequence joins TRBV19 and TRBJ2-7; TRBD2 aligns across 14 bases. V was clipped by 10 bases and J by 4 bases; unmatched bases: 3. CDR1 LNHDA and CDR2 SQIVND come from the germline V gene (reference sequence). The CDR3 is made up of 13 amino acids. The CDR3 loop reads CATRTSGGYEQYF. Written as DNA, the CDR3 is TGTGCCACCCGGACTAGCGGGGGGTACGAGCAGTACTTC.

This chain connects TRBV19 to TRBJ1-4; unclear D gene. The CDR3 runs 16 residues. The germline V gene encodes CDR1 LNHDA and CDR2 SQIVND (reference sequence). Trimming pared 5 bases from V and 4 bases from J, leaving 17 bases between. The CDR3 spells CASSALLRGNNEKLFF. The CDR3 DNA reads as TGTGCCAGTAGTGCCCTACTACGGGGAAATAATGAAAAACTGTTTTTT.

The chain carries TRBV3-1 (or the pseudogene TRBV3-2) and TRBJ2-7; 10 bases align to TRBD1. Germline V gene data show CDR1 as LGHDT and CDR2 as YNNKEL (reference sequence). With 3 bases clipped from V and 2 bases from J, the junction kept 1 base outside the gene matches. The CDR3 length is 14 residues. As DNA, the CDR3 is TGTGCCAGCAGCCAGGGGACAGGGGCCTACGAGCAGTACTTC. It encodes CASSQGTGAYEQYF.

V and J are TRBV7-9 and TRBJ2-7, with 9 bases aligning to TRBD1. The J segment lost 3 bases and the V segment lost 7 bases, leaving 4 bases of the junction unmatched. Per germline, CDR1 SEHNR and CDR2 FQNEAQ (reference sequence). The CDR3 length is 13 residues. CDR3 sequence: CASKTGGVYEQYF. CDR3 nucleotides: TGTGCCAGCAAGACAGGGGGGGTCTACGAGCAGTACTTC.

The rearrangement joins TRBV19 to TRBJ2-2; the D gene is possibly TRBD1 (5 bases). The V end lost 2 bases, the J end lost 0 bases, and 7 bases lay between the germline ends. The CDR3 has 15 amino acids. The germline CDR1 and CDR2 sequences are LNHDA and SQIVND (reference sequence). This CDR3 is CASSILTANTGELFF. DNA for the CDR3: TGTGCCAGTAGTATACTGACAGCGAACACCGGGGAGCTGTTTTTT.

This chain links TRBV7-2 with TRBJ2-5; D unclear. In germline, CDR1 is SGHTA, CDR2 FQGNSA. CDR3 length: 12 residues. The germline V and J ends were trimmed by 2 bases and 5 bases, with 6 bases remaining between them. CDR3 amino acids: CASSLWRETQYF. CDR3 in DNA: TGTGCCAGCAGCTTATGGCGGGAGACCCAGTACTTC.

The chain has TRBV19 and TRBJ1-6, with TRBD1 identical over 7 bases. This CDR3 comprises 14 residues. J lost 7 bases, V lost 4 bases, and 4 bases had no gene match. CDR1 is LNHDA and CDR2 is SQIVND in the germline V gene (reference sequence). Written as DNA, the CDR3 is TGTGCCAGTAGTAAGACAGGGATGAATTCACCCCTCCACTTT. As protein: CASSKTGMNSPLHF. The full variable domain, its missing parts supplied by reference TRBV19 and TRBJ1-6, is DGGITQSPKYLFRKEGQNVTLSCEQNLNHDAMYWYRQDPGQGLRLIYYSQIVNDFQKGDIAEGYSVSREKKESFPLTVTSAQKNPTAFYLCASSKTGMNSPLHFGNGTRLTVT.

This chain joins TRBV9 and TRBJ2-2, with D perhaps TRBD2 (5 bases). The germline V gene has CDR1 SGDLS and CDR2 YYNGEE. This CDR3 comprises 14 residues. Trimming shortened V by 0 bases and J by 5 bases, and 8 bases separated the two germline ends. CDR3: CASSVAVATGELFF. In nucleotides, the CDR3 is TGTGCCAGCAGCGTAGCGGTAGCGACCGGGGAGCTGTTTTTT. Combining the CDR3 with reference TRBV9 and TRBJ2-2 gives the whole variable domain DSGVTQTPKHLITATGQRVTLRCSPRSGDLSVYWYQQSLDQGLQFLIQYYNGEERAKGNILERFSAQQFPDLHSELNLSSLELGDSALYFCASSVAVATGELFFGEGSRLTVL.

The chain employs TRBV6-2 or TRBV6-3 and TRBJ1-5, with D perhaps matching TRBD1 (5 bases). The CDR3 totals 17 residues. Germline-derived CDR1 and CDR2 are MNHEY and SVGEGT. Between the trimmed V and J ends, which lost 2 bases and 4 bases, there was a span of 18 bases. CDR3 nucleotides: TGTGCCAGCAGTTACGGGGGGTGGGATGTCGGGAATCAGCCCCAGCATTTT. Its protein product is CASSYGGWDVGNQPQHF.

The chain uses TRBV18 and TRBJ1-6; D might be TRBD1 (6 bases). Trimming removed 5 bases from V and 1 base from J, with 9 bases in between. Germline CDR1 reads KGHSH; CDR2 reads LQKENI. The CDR3 extends over 15 amino acids. The CDR3 sequence is CASSEQGSYNSPLHF. The CDR3 nucleotides are TGTGCCAGCTCAGAACAGGGTTCCTATAATTCACCCCTCCACTTT.

V is TRBV29-1 and J is TRBJ2-7, with 12 positions matching TRBD2. Germline loops: CDR1 SQVTM, CDR2 ANQGSEA. The CDR3 has 15 residues. J lost 3 bases, V lost 6 bases, and 9 bases had no gene match. This chain's CDR3 is CSVRTSGAAGYEQYF. The CDR3 DNA is TGCAGCGTCCGGACTAGCGGGGCAGCGGGCTACGAGCAGTACTTC.

The chain employs TRBV6-5 and TRBJ1-1; D gene unclear. From germline, CDR1 is MNHEY and CDR2 SVGAGI. This CDR3 region has 15 residues. The V end lost 5 bases, the J end lost 8 bases, and 21 bases lay between the germline ends. In DNA, the CDR3 is TGTGCCAGCAGTACTAACTATAGGTCCTCTTCAGAAGCTTTCTTT. Encoded protein: CASSTNYRSSSEAFF.

This clone was seen more than once but under ten times. The chain combines TRBV10-3 with TRBJ2-7; 10 bases are shared with TRBD2. V trimming: 6 bases; J trimming: 4 bases; junction bases outside the gene matches: 6. There are 14 residues in the CDR3. Germline loops: CDR1 ENHRY, CDR2 SYGVKD. The CDR3 spells CAIRGPTSGYEQYF. The CDR3 region has the DNA TGTGCCATCAGGGGGCCGACTAGCGGGTACGAGCAGTACTTC.

This clone came up many times. The genes are TRBV27 and TRBJ1-1; D may be TRBD1 (6 bases). V shed 4 bases and J shed 8 bases, with 14 bases lying between them. CDR3 length: 13 amino acids. Germline V gene lookup returns CDR1 MNHEY and CDR2 SMNVEV (reference sequence). The DNA of the CDR3 is TGTGCCAGCAGTTCAGGGTGGGACAACGAAGCTTTCTTT. Translated: CASSSGWDNEAFF.

This chain connects TRBV4-2 to TRBJ1-3, with 8 bases that match TRBD1. Germline V gives CDR1 LGHNA, CDR2 YNFKEQ. The CDR3 runs 16 residues. Unmatched junction bases numbered 7, after V lost 0 bases and J lost 6 bases. CDR3 DNA: TGTGCCAGCAGCCAAGATTTGGACAGGGTTGCAAACACCATATATTTT. This sequence encodes CASSQDLDRVANTIYF.

The chain recombines TRBV30 with TRBJ1-2, with 8 bases that match TRBD1. V shed 1 base and J 8 bases; nucleotides not matched to a gene: 12. CDR1 is GTSNPN and CDR2 is SVGIG in the germline V gene (reference sequence). The CDR3 runs to 15 residues. The CDR3 nucleotides are TGTGCCTGGAGTGCTTACGGCAGGGGGCCAGGAGGCTACACCTTC. It is translated as CAWSAYGRGPGGYTF.

The rearrangement joins TRBV30 to TRBJ2-7, with D unclear. The ends were cut back, 1 base at V and 6 bases at J, with 7 bases in the middle. This CDR3 region has 11 residues. CDR1 is GTSNPN and CDR2 is SVGIG in the germline V gene (reference sequence). CDR3 residues: CAWSEVSEQYF. In DNA form, the CDR3 reads TGTGCCTGGAGTGAAGTTAGCGAGCAGTACTTC.

In regard to this clone: Mismatch with germline at one junction end may stem from a read error. The chain uses TRBV2 and TRBJ1-4, with TRBD1 identical over 7 bases. From germline, CDR1 is SNHLY and CDR2 FYNNEI. This CDR3 region has 11 residues. The CDR3 nucleotides are TGTGCCAGTAATCTCAAGGGGGCGCGGATTTTT. Protein: CASNLKGARIF.

This clone was seen just once. The chain uses TRBV7-6 and TRBJ1-3, with 12 positions matching TRBD1. Germline lookup yields CDR1 SGHVS and CDR2 FNYEAQ. This CDR3 has 16 amino acids. V was pared by 3 bases and J by 7 bases, with 7 bases of the junction left unmatched. CDR3 nucleotide sequence: TGTGCCAGCAGCTTGGGGACAGGGGGCAGCTCGAACACCATATATTTT. It translates to CASSLGTGGSSNTIYF.